This entry lists 10 T cell receptor beta chains sequenced from one sample in a study of Graves' ophthalmopathy and Graves' hyperthyroidism. The study amplified TCR beta CDR3 regions using RNA transcripts. Second-round multiplex PCR followed a first-round RT-PCR using HTBI primers. One entry per CDR3 protein results from TCRdb running MiXCR on the multiplex PCR reads. The sample contains fewer than 650,000 distinct CDR3 sequences, about 20% of which appear only once. Sequencing was carried out using peripheral blood. These TCRs come from a woman under 30 with stable Graves' hyperthyroidism. Some clones in this sample may be carry-over from other donors' samples.

This clonotype was recorded many times. The chain combines TRBV28 with TRBJ1-5, with D tentatively TRBD1 (5 bases). The V gene lost 2 bases and the J gene lost 7 bases, with 12 bases spanning the gap. Per the germline V gene, CDR1 is MDHEN and CDR2 is SYDVKM. The CDR3 covers 14 residues. DNA for the CDR3: TGTGCCAGCAGTTTAGCAGGGCGGTCCCAGCCCCAGCATTTT. It codes for CASSLAGRSQPQHF.

This clonotype appeared many times. The genes are TRBV6-5 and TRBJ1-1; D uncertain. The V end was cut by 2 bases, the J end by 1 base, with 5 bases between. This CDR3 spans 13 amino acids. Germline lookup yields CDR1 MNHEY and CDR2 SVGAGI. As DNA, the CDR3 is TGTGCCAGCAGTTACGAGAGGAACACTGAAGCTTTCTTT. Translation gives CASSYERNTEAFF.

This chain links TRBV20-1 with TRBJ2-5; maybe TRBD2 (5 bases). The V gene lost 1 base and the J gene lost 1 base, with 16 bases spanning the gap. The CDR3 loop spans 16 amino acids. Germline CDR1 DFQATT, CDR2 SNEGSKA (reference sequence). CDR3 amino acids: CSARVRGGEFQETQYF. The CDR3 DNA sequence: TGCAGTGCTAGAGTCCGCGGAGGAGAATTCCAAGAGACCCAGTACTTC.

This clonotype was counted between two and nine times. The rearrangement uses TRBV12-3 or TRBV12-4 and TRBJ1-5; D may be TRBD1 (6 bases). V dropped 6 bases and J dropped 0 bases, with 12 bases sitting between them. CDR3 size: 15 residues. The CDR3 sequence: CASSYRDNSNQPQHF. For the CDR3, the DNA is TGTGCCAGCAGCTACCGGGACAATAGCAATCAGCCCCAGCATTTT.

This clonotype was counted between two and nine times. One end of the junction is discordant with germline, which a read error may explain. The chain combines TRBV7-3 with TRBJ2-5, with 9 positions matching TRBD2. Germline CDR1 reads SGHTA; CDR2 reads FQGTGA. There are 14 residues in the CDR3. CDR3 loop: CVSSQSSGVATQYF. CDR3 in DNA: TGTGTCAGCAGCCAATCTAGCGGGGTCGCGACCCAGTACTTC.

In this sample, this clonotype turned up many times. The rearrangement links TRBV6-2 or TRBV6-3 to TRBJ2-7; no firm D call. The germline gives CDR1 MNHEY, CDR2 SVGEGT. V lost 2 bases, J lost 0 bases, and 11 bases lay in between. This CDR3 has 15 amino acids. CDR3 sequence: CASSYRLLGSYEQYF. CDR3 bases: TGTGCCAGCAGTTACCGTTTATTAGGCTCCTACGAGCAGTACTTC.

This clonotype was detected ten times or more. The J gene is TRBJ1-2, the V gene TRBV27; tentative D call: TRBD1 (5 bases). V was clipped by 3 bases and J by 8 bases, with 16 bases between them. The germline CDR1 and CDR2 sequences are MNHEY and SMNVEV (reference sequence). CDR3 size: 14 residues. Here the CDR3 DNA reads TGTGCCAGCAGTTTCGGGGCAGCGCCCGCCGGCTACACCTTC. This encodes CASSFGAAPAGYTF.

This clonotype was detected ten times or more. The chain is built from TRBV6-5 and TRBJ1-1; D gene unclear. The CDR3 is 15 amino acids. The ends were cut back, 2 bases at V and 0 bases at J, with 10 bases in the middle. Germline V gene data show CDR1 as MNHEY and CDR2 as SVGAGI. The CDR3 sequence: CASSYEPAMNTEAFF. As DNA, the CDR3 is TGTGCCAGCAGTTACGAGCCCGCTATGAACACTGAAGCTTTCTTT.

Ten or more counts support this clonotype. The chain recombines TRBV11-3 with TRBJ1-1, with unresolved D. The germline V gene encodes CDR1 SGHNT and CDR2 YENEEA. This CDR3 has 15 amino acids. With 3 bases removed from V and 0 bases from J, the gap between germline ends came to 11 bases. The CDR3 spells CASSFSAPMNTEAFF. The CDR3 DNA is TGTGCCAGCAGCTTTTCGGCACCCATGAACACTGAAGCTTTCTTT.

This clonotype has a single count. The genes are TRBV7-8 and TRBJ2-7, with 9 bases lining up with TRBD2. This CDR3 comprises 15 residues. The V segment lost 5 bases and the J segment 1 base; nucleotides outside the gene matches: 6. Germline CDR1 and CDR2: SGHVS and FQNEAQ. Written as DNA, the CDR3 is TGTGCCAGCAGCGGTAGCGGGAGAGCGTCCTACGAGCAGTACTTC. Its translation is CASSGSGRASYEQYF.